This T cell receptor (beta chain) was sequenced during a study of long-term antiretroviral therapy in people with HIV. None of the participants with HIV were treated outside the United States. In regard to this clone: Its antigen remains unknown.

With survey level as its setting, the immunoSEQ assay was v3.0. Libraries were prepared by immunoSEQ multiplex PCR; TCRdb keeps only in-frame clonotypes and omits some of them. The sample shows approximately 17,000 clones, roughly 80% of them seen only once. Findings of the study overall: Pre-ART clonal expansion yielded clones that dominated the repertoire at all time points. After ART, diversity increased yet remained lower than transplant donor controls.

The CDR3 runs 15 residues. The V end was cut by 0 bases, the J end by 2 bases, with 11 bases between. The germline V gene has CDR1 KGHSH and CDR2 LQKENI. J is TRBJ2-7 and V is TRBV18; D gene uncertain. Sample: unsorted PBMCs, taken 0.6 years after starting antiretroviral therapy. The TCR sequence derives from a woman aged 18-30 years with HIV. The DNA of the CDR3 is TGTGCCAGCTCACCACCCACCCCGAACGCCTACGAGCAGTACTTC. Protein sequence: CASSPPTPNAYEQYF.